This TCR beta chain was identified in a study of identifying expanded T cells in peripheral blood. The germline V gene encodes CDR1 MNHNY and CDR2 SVGAGI (reference sequence). This CDR3 region has 15 residues. V dropped 6 bases and J dropped 2 bases, with 16 bases sitting between them. Clones were sequenced by immunoSEQ multiplex PCR, and TCRdb holds only the in-frame ones, with some missing. The sample consists of some 72,000 clones, about nine tenths of them appearing once. The rearrangement uses TRBV6-6 and TRBJ1-2, with D possibly TRBD1 on 6 matching bases. The TCR comes from a person between 18 and 69 years old in good health. The specimen was blood. The CDR3 loop reads CASSHLGAGNYGYTF. The CDR3 DNA is TGTGCCAGCAGCCATCTGGGGGCAGGGAACTATGGCTACACCTTC.